The rows below give T cell receptor beta chains drawn from one sample of a study of CD8 T cells in ankylosing spondylitis. TCRdb fed the 5' RACE reads into MiXCR, producing one record per CDR3 protein. Among some 840,000 distinct CDR3 sequences listed, around 11% were seen once. The material sequenced was blood, either unsorted or a sorted T cell fraction (not recorded which). These receptors all come from a male donor with ankylosing spondylitis. The CDR3 runs from the conserved cysteine through the conserved F or W. The D gene is left open where the match is weak. Rows may omit the clone size; those that give it use once, few, many or a size class.

D gene: TRBD2; J gene: TRBJ2-3; V gene: TRBV20-1; clone size: few; CDR3 protein: CSARDSGGGPYSTDTQYF; CDR3 DNA: TGCAGTGCTAGAGATTCCGGCGGGGGGCCGTATAGCACAGATACGCAGTATTTT
D gene: NA; J gene: TRBJ2-3; V gene: TRBV27; clone size: few; CDR3 protein: CASSLYREYTDTQYF; CDR3 DNA: TGTGCCAGCAGTTTGTATCGCGAGTACACAGATACGCAGTATTTT
D gene: NA; J gene: TRBJ2-1; V gene: TRBV5-1; clone size: many; CDR3 protein: CASSIRSSYNEQFF; CDR3 DNA: TGCGCCAGCAGCATACGGAGCTCCTACAATGAGCAGTTCTTC
D gene: TRBD2; J gene: TRBJ2-1; V gene: TRBV20-1; clone size: few; CDR3 protein: CSARLAGGFNEQFF; CDR3 DNA: TGCAGTGCTAGACTAGCGGGGGGGTTCAATGAGCAGTTCTTC
D gene: TRBD1; J gene: TRBJ2-3; V gene: TRBV18; clone size: few; CDR3 protein: CASSPMQGALNTQYF; CDR3 DNA: TGTGCCAGCTCACCGATGCAGGGGGCGCTTAATACGCAGTATTTT
D gene: NA; J gene: TRBJ1-2; V gene: TRBV4-1; clone size: NA; CDR3 protein: CASSKQGRYGYTF; CDR3 DNA: TGCGCCAGCAGCAAACAGGGCCGGTATGGCTACACCTTC
D gene: TRBD2; J gene: TRBJ2-7; V gene: TRBV7-2; clone size: NA; CDR3 protein: CASSRGGGEEQYF; CDR3 DNA: TGTGCCAGCAGCCGGGGGGGTGGGGAAGAGCAGTACTTC
D gene: NA; J gene: TRBJ1-2; V gene: TRBV18; clone size: NA; CDR3 protein: CASSPPGGRQGSYTF; CDR3 DNA: TGTGCCAGCTCACCACCGGGGGGCAGGCAGGGAAGCTACACCTTC
D gene: NA; J gene: TRBJ2-1; V gene: TRBV18; clone size: NA; CDR3 protein: CASSPDGRLNEQFF; CDR3 DNA: TGTGCCAGCTCACCGGACGGCCGACTCAATGAGCAGTTCTTC
D gene: NA; J gene: TRBJ2-3; V gene: TRBV29-1; clone size: few; CDR3 protein: CSVLGVFSTDTQYF; CDR3 DNA: TGCAGCGTCCTCGGGGTCTTTAGCACAGATACGCAGTATTTT
D gene: NA; J gene: TRBJ1-2; V gene: TRBV20-1; clone size: few; CDR3 protein: CSASWGGYTF; CDR3 DNA: TGCAGTGCTAGTTGGGGCGGCTACACCTTC
D gene: NA; J gene: TRBJ2-2; V gene: TRBV6-1; clone size: NA; CDR3 protein: CATRRTTDTGELFF; CDR3 DNA: TGTGCCACCAGGCGGACAACCGACACCGGGGAGCTGTTTTTT
D gene: NA; J gene: TRBJ2-3; V gene: TRBV5-1; clone size: few; CDR3 protein: CASSLWRGGGTDTQYF; CDR3 DNA: TGCGCCAGCAGCTTATGGCGGGGAGGCGGCACAGATACGCAGTATTTT
D gene: TRBD1; J gene: TRBJ2-5; V gene: TRBV6-5; clone size: NA; CDR3 protein: CASSYSKGQGLETQYF; CDR3 DNA: TGTGCCAGCAGTTACTCGAAGGGACAGGGGTTGGAGACCCAGTACTTC
D gene: TRBD1; J gene: TRBJ2-1; V gene: TRBV3-1; clone size: few; CDR3 protein: CASSSAGGDSYNEQFF; CDR3 DNA: TGTGCCAGCAGCTCGGCAGGGGGTGACTCCTACAATGAGCAGTTCTTC
D gene: TRBD1; J gene: TRBJ1-2; V gene: TRBV6-2/TRBV6-3; clone size: few; CDR3 protein: CASSGQGMGGYTF; CDR3 DNA: TGTGCCAGCAGTGGACAGGGGATGGGCGGCTACACCTTC
D gene: TRBD2; J gene: TRBJ2-5; V gene: TRBV6-1; clone size: many; CDR3 protein: CASSPLGSGALRTQYF; CDR3 DNA: TGTGCCAGCAGTCCCCTGGGTAGCGGGGCCTTGAGGACCCAGTACTTC
D gene: TRBD2; J gene: TRBJ2-5; V gene: TRBV20-1; clone size: once; CDR3 protein: CSAFGTNQETQYF; CDR3 DNA: TGCAGTGCTTTTGGGACTAACCAAGAGACCCAGTACTTC
D gene: NA; J gene: TRBJ2-1; V gene: TRBV7-2; clone size: NA; CDR3 protein: CASSITGNPYNEQFF; CDR3 DNA: TGTGCCAGCAGTATTACTGGAAACCCCTACAATGAGCAGTTCTTC
D gene: NA; J gene: TRBJ2-7; V gene: TRBV5-1; clone size: many; CDR3 protein: CASSLERASYEQYF; CDR3 DNA: TGTGCCAGCAGCTTAGAGCGGGCTTCCTACGAGCAGTACTTC
D gene: NA; J gene: TRBJ2-3; V gene: TRBV7-9; clone size: few; CDR3 protein: CASSLVGLTDTQYF; CDR3 DNA: TGTGCCAGCAGCTTAGTTGGGCTCACAGATACGCAGTATTTT
D gene: NA; J gene: TRBJ2-5; V gene: TRBV29-1; clone size: NA; CDR3 protein: CSVRGLNQETQYF; CDR3 DNA: TGCAGCGTTAGAGGACTGAACCAAGAGACCCAGTACTTC
D gene: TRBD2; J gene: TRBJ2-7; V gene: TRBV6-1; clone size: many; CDR3 protein: CASSGLAGVYEQYF; CDR3 DNA: TGTGCCAGCAGCGGACTAGCGGGAGTATACGAGCAGTACTTC
D gene: TRBD2; J gene: TRBJ2-3; V gene: TRBV20-1; clone size: NA; CDR3 protein: CSAQAGVDTQYF; CDR3 DNA: TGCAGTGCGCAAGCGGGGGTGGATACGCAGTATTTT
D gene: NA; J gene: TRBJ2-7; V gene: TRBV27; clone size: many; CDR3 protein: CASSLRPSGRAYEQYF; CDR3 DNA: TGTGCCAGCAGTTTACGTCCGTCAGGTCGTGCCTACGAGCAGTACTTC
D gene: NA; J gene: TRBJ1-1; V gene: TRBV5-1; clone size: NA; CDR3 protein: CASSPKERGWMNTEAFF; CDR3 DNA: TGCGCCAGCAGCCCAAAGGAGAGGGGATGGATGAACACTGAAGCTTTCTTT
D gene: NA; J gene: TRBJ2-1; V gene: TRBV3-1; clone size: many; CDR3 protein: CASSQPGYNEQFF; CDR3 DNA: TGTGCCAGCAGTCAACCGGGTTACAATGAGCAGTTCTTC
D gene: TRBD2; J gene: TRBJ2-5; V gene: TRBV7-3; clone size: NA; CDR3 protein: CASSFSGARGTQYF; CDR3 DNA: TGTGCCAGCAGCTTCAGCGGGGCCCGTGGGACCCAGTACTTC
D gene: NA; J gene: TRBJ2-3; V gene: TRBV12-5; clone size: NA; CDR3 protein: CASGLVGAGGWFSSTDTQYF; CDR3 DNA: TGTGCTAGTGGTTTGGTCGGGGCAGGGGGGTGGTTCTCTAGCACAGATACGCAGTATTTT
D gene: NA; J gene: TRBJ1-2; V gene: TRBV20-1; clone size: few; CDR3 protein: CSASKPAGKGQGYTF; CDR3 DNA: TGCAGTGCTAGTAAACCCGCGGGGAAAGGTCAGGGCTACACCTTC
D gene: NA; J gene: TRBJ1-2; V gene: TRBV18; clone size: few; CDR3 protein: CASSLTGKHIYGYTF; CDR3 DNA: TGTGCCAGCTCACTTACAGGGAAACATATCTATGGCTACACCTTC
D gene: NA; J gene: TRBJ1-2; V gene: TRBV12-3/TRBV12-4; clone size: NA; CDR3 protein: CASAGADYGYTF; CDR3 DNA: TGTGCCAGCGCCGGAGCTGACTATGGCTACACCTTC
D gene: NA; J gene: TRBJ2-7; V gene: TRBV20-1; clone size: NA; CDR3 protein: CSARGADFGYEQYF; CDR3 DNA: TGCAGTGCTAGAGGGGCAGACTTTGGCTACGAGCAGTACTTC
D gene: TRBD1; J gene: TRBJ2-3; V gene: TRBV7-3; clone size: few; CDR3 protein: CASSTPLTGLSTDTQYF; CDR3 DNA: TGTGCCAGCAGCACCCCCCTGACAGGGTTGAGCACAGATACGCAGTATTTT
D gene: NA; J gene: TRBJ2-7; V gene: TRBV20-1; clone size: NA; CDR3 protein: CSARPANEQYF; CDR3 DNA: TGCAGTGCTAGGCCGGCCAACGAGCAGTACTTC
D gene: NA; J gene: TRBJ2-7; V gene: TRBV4-2; clone size: few; CDR3 protein: CASSQEVLRGTYEQYF; CDR3 DNA: TGTGCCAGCAGCCAGGAAGTACTCAGGGGTACGTACGAGCAGTACTTC
D gene: NA; J gene: TRBJ1-5; V gene: TRBV20-1; clone size: few; CDR3 protein: CSAADRREGNQPQHF; CDR3 DNA: TGCAGTGCCGCTGACAGGAGGGAAGGCAATCAGCCCCAGCATTTT
D gene: NA; J gene: TRBJ2-7; V gene: TRBV15; clone size: NA; CDR3 protein: CATSRDRVLGSYEQYF; CDR3 DNA: TGTGCCACCAGCAGAGACAGGGTCCTCGGGTCCTACGAGCAGTACTTC
D gene: TRBD1; J gene: TRBJ1-2; V gene: TRBV5-1; clone size: few; CDR3 protein: CASSLRQGDPYGYTF; CDR3 DNA: TGCGCCAGCAGCTTGAGACAGGGGGACCCCTATGGCTACACCTTC
D gene: NA; J gene: TRBJ2-5; V gene: TRBV23-1; clone size: NA; CDR3 protein: CASRRGGAQYF; CDR3 DNA: TGCGCCAGCAGAAGAGGGGGGGCCCAGTACTTC
D gene: NA; J gene: TRBJ2-3; V gene: TRBV11-2; clone size: NA; CDR3 protein: CASSRGTADYTDTQYF; CDR3 DNA: TGTGCCAGCAGCCGAGGGACAGCGGACTACACAGATACGCAGTATTTT
D gene: NA; J gene: TRBJ2-2; V gene: TRBV4-3; clone size: few; CDR3 protein: CASSQVAQAVPGELFF; CDR3 DNA: TGCGCCAGCAGCCAAGTAGCTCAGGCCGTCCCCGGGGAGCTGTTTTTT
D gene: TRBD1; J gene: TRBJ2-3; V gene: TRBV5-1; clone size: many; CDR3 protein: CASSLGQGISTDTQYF; CDR3 DNA: TGCGCCAGCAGCTTGGGACAGGGGATAAGCACAGATACGCAGTATTTT
D gene: NA; J gene: TRBJ2-3; V gene: TRBV10-3; clone size: many; CDR3 protein: CAISEGSDTQYF; CDR3 DNA: TGTGCCATCAGTGAGGGATCAGATACGCAGTATTTT
D gene: NA; J gene: TRBJ1-2; V gene: TRBV7-2; clone size: many; CDR3 protein: CASSLRDGYGYTF; CDR3 DNA: TGTGCCAGCAGCTTACGGGATGGCTATGGCTACACCTTC
D gene: NA; J gene: TRBJ1-2; V gene: TRBV20-1; clone size: NA; CDR3 protein: CSARDRRGASNFYGYTF; CDR3 DNA: TGCAGTGCTAGAGATCGAAGGGGGGCCTCCAACTTCTATGGCTACACCTTC
D gene: NA; J gene: TRBJ1-1; V gene: TRBV24-1; clone size: many; CDR3 protein: CATSEAGSTEAFF; CDR3 DNA: TGTGCCACCAGTGAGGCGGGAAGCACTGAAGCTTTCTTT
D gene: TRBD2; J gene: TRBJ2-7; V gene: TRBV6-4; clone size: NA; CDR3 protein: CASSPSGRPRIDEQYF; CDR3 DNA: TGTGCCAGCAGTCCTAGCGGGAGGCCGCGCATCGACGAGCAGTACTTC
D gene: NA; J gene: TRBJ1-5; V gene: TRBV4-3; clone size: few; CDR3 protein: CASSQDSGVGSNQPQHF; CDR3 DNA: TGCGCCAGCAGCCAAGATTCGGGGGTTGGGAGCAATCAGCCCCAGCATTTT
D gene: TRBD2; J gene: TRBJ2-7; V gene: TRBV18; clone size: few; CDR3 protein: CASSLIARGEYEQYF; CDR3 DNA: TGTGCCAGCTCACTTATTGCACGGGGGGAATACGAGCAGTACTTC
D gene: NA; J gene: TRBJ1-1; V gene: TRBV5-1; clone size: NA; CDR3 protein: CASSLEGPRGTEAFF; CDR3 DNA: TGCGCCAGCAGCTTAGAGGGGCCGAGAGGGACTGAAGCTTTCTTT
D gene: TRBD2; J gene: TRBJ2-5; V gene: TRBV5-1; clone size: many; CDR3 protein: CASSLDPTSLQYF; CDR3 DNA: TGCGCCAGCAGCTTGGACCCGACTAGCCTCCAGTACTTC
D gene: NA; J gene: TRBJ1-2; V gene: TRBV27; clone size: NA; CDR3 protein: CASSLGQWGGGYTF; CDR3 DNA: TGTGCCAGCAGTTTAGGGCAATGGGGCGGAGGCTACACCTTC